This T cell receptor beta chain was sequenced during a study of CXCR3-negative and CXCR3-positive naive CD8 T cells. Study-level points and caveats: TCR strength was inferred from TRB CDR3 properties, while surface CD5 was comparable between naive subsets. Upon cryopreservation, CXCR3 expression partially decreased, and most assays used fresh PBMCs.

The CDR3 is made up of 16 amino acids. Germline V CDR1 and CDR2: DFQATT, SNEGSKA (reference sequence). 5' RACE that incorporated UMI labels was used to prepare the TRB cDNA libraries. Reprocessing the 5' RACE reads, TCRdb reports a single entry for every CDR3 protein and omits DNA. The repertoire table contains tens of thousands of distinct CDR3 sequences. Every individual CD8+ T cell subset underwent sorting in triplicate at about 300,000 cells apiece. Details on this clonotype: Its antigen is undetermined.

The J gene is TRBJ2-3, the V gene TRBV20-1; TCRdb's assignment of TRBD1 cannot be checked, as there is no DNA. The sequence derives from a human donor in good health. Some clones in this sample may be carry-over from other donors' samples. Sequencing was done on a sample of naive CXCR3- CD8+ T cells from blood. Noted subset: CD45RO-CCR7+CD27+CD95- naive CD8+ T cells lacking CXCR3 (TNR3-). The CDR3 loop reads CSARDRGGTIADTQYF.